These T cell receptor beta chains were read from a single sample in a study of CD8 T cells in ankylosing spondylitis. A single record per CDR3 protein comes from TCRdb applying MiXCR to the 5' RACE reads. The sample lists 750,000 to 850,000 distinct CDR3 sequences, approximately 10% occurring once. The sequenced sample consisted of blood, either unsorted or a sorted T cell fraction (not recorded which). These receptors were collected from a male donor with ankylosing spondylitis. CDR3s include the opening cysteine and the closing phenylalanine or tryptophan. Fields, in order: clone size, V gene, D gene, CDR3 length, J gene, CDR3 protein, CDR3 DNA. D genes are given only for firm matches. Clone size is not always given. Where it is, it says once, few, many or a class for expanded clones.

size: NA
V: TRBV7-2
D: TRBD1
length: 15
J: TRBJ2-1
CDR3: CATRIAGTGDNEQFF
DNA: TGTGCCACCAGAATTGCCGGGACAGGCGACAATGAGCAGTTCTTC

size: few
V: TRBV7-2
D: NA
length: 11
J: TRBJ2-1
CDR3: CASSMGGRQFF
DNA: TGTGCCAGCAGCATGGGGGGTAGGCAGTTCTTC

size: many
V: TRBV6-1
D: NA
length: 13
J: TRBJ2-7
CDR3: CASIDGVSYEQYF
DNA: TGTGCCAGCATCGACGGTGTCTCCTACGAGCAGTACTTC

size: few
V: TRBV20-1
D: NA
length: 12
J: TRBJ1-2
CDR3: CSASRQNGGYTF
DNA: TGCAGTGCTAGCCGACAGAACGGCGGCTACACCTTC

size: few
V: TRBV29-1
D: NA
length: 13
J: TRBJ2-3
CDR3: CSAERVSTDTQYF
DNA: TGCAGCGCGGAGCGGGTTAGCACAGATACGCAGTATTTT

size: NA
V: TRBV29-1
D: NA
length: 10
J: TRBJ1-1
CDR3: CSVGWERAFF
DNA: TGCAGCGTTGGATGGGAGAGGGCTTTCTTT

size: NA
V: TRBV7-2
D: NA
length: 15
J: TRBJ2-7
CDR3: CASSLGGATSYEQYF
DNA: TGTGCCAGCAGCTTAGGGGGGGCCACCTCCTACGAGCAGTACTTC

size: NA
V: TRBV27
D: NA
length: 15
J: TRBJ2-2
CDR3: CASSWGTGTTGELFF
DNA: TGTGCCAGCAGCTGGGGAACAGGGACCACCGGGGAGCTGTTTTTT

size: NA
V: TRBV12-3/TRBV12-4
D: NA
length: 15
J: TRBJ1-2
CDR3: CASSRGGRTNYGYTF
DNA: TGTGCCAGCAGCCGCGGAGGGAGGACTAACTATGGCTACACCTTC

size: NA
V: TRBV7-2
D: TRBD1
length: 16
J: TRBJ1-5
CDR3: CASSSEGRGEGQPQHF
DNA: TGTGCCAGCAGCTCGGAGGGCAGGGGGGAAGGTCAGCCCCAGCATTTT

size: NA
V: TRBV9
D: NA
length: 15
J: TRBJ2-5
CDR3: CASSRETDTREGQYF
DNA: TGTGCCAGCAGCCGCGAGACGGACACCCGTGAGGGCCAGTACTTC

size: few
V: TRBV9
D: TRBD2
length: 16
J: TRBJ2-1
CDR3: CASSVGPSGNYNEQFF
DNA: TGTGCCAGCAGCGTAGGCCCTAGCGGGAACTACAATGAGCAGTTCTTC

size: NA
V: TRBV11-2
D: NA
length: 17
J: TRBJ1-2
CDR3: CASSLDLHLVAAYGYTF
DNA: TGTGCCAGCAGCTTAGACCTCCACTTGGTGGCAGCATATGGCTACACCTTC

size: NA
V: TRBV5-1
D: NA
length: 16
J: TRBJ1-4
CDR3: CASSFNTLATNEKLFF
DNA: TGCGCCAGCAGCTTTAACACGCTTGCAACTAATGAAAAACTGTTTTTT

size: NA
V: TRBV20-1
D: NA
length: 11
J: TRBJ1-1
CDR3: CSALRNTEAFF
DNA: TGCAGTGCTCTGAGGAACACTGAAGCTTTCTTT

size: few
V: TRBV11-3
D: TRBD2
length: 13
J: TRBJ2-5
CDR3: CASSLRGVETQYF
DNA: TGTGCCAGCAGCCTTCGGGGGGTGGAGACCCAGTACTTC

size: NA
V: TRBV4-3
D: NA
length: 15
J: TRBJ2-7
CDR3: CASSQVPESSYEQYF
DNA: TGCGCCAGCAGCCAAGTGCCGGAGTCCTCCTACGAGCAGTACTTC

size: many
V: TRBV20-1
D: NA
length: 15
J: TRBJ1-1
CDR3: CSARDLGGANTEAFF
DNA: TGCAGTGCTAGAGATCTCGGGGGCGCGAACACTGAAGCTTTCTTT

size: few
V: TRBV27
D: NA
length: 16
J: TRBJ2-1
CDR3: CASRARGTASYNEQFF
DNA: TGTGCCAGCAGGGCCCGGGGGACAGCCTCCTACAATGAGCAGTTCTTC

size: NA
V: TRBV15
D: NA
length: 13
J: TRBJ1-2
CDR3: CATSSGAGYGYTF
DNA: TGTGCCACCTCCTCGGGGGCAGGCTATGGCTACACCTTC

size: NA
V: TRBV5-1
D: NA
length: 14
J: TRBJ1-4
CDR3: CASSDTGLEEKLFF
DNA: TGCGCCAGCAGCGATACCGGACTTGAGGAAAAACTGTTTTTT

size: few
V: TRBV7-3
D: TRBD1
length: 14
J: TRBJ1-2
CDR3: CASSLSPGGYGYTF
DNA: TGTGCCAGCAGCTTAAGTCCAGGGGGTTATGGCTACACCTTC

size: few
V: TRBV20-1
D: NA
length: 15
J: TRBJ2-7
CDR3: CSAADGGDISYEQYF
DNA: TGCAGTGCGGCGGACGGTGGGGACATCTCCTACGAGCAGTACTTC

size: many
V: TRBV7-9
D: NA
length: 14
J: TRBJ1-1
CDR3: CASSLRGGLTEAFF
DNA: TGTGCCAGCAGCTTAAGGGGAGGGCTCACTGAAGCTTTCTTT

size: few
V: TRBV20-1
D: TRBD2
length: 14
J: TRBJ2-5
CDR3: CSAVLGLAGETQYF
DNA: TGCAGTGCCGTTCTGGGACTAGCGGGGGAGACCCAGTACTTC

size: many
V: TRBV29-1
D: TRBD2
length: 15
J: TRBJ2-7
CDR3: CSVRTRAAGEDEQYF
DNA: TGCAGCGTGAGGACTAGGGCAGCGGGAGAAGACGAGCAGTACTTC

size: NA
V: TRBV4-2
D: TRBD2
length: 16
J: TRBJ2-2
CDR3: CASSQALAGGSGELFF
DNA: TGTGCCAGCAGCCAAGCTCTAGCGGGAGGGTCCGGGGAGCTGTTTTTT

size: many
V: TRBV2
D: NA
length: 13
J: TRBJ2-1
CDR3: CASSVDRYNEQFF
DNA: TGTGCCAGCAGTGTGGACCGTTACAATGAGCAGTTCTTC

size: few
V: TRBV7-9
D: NA
length: 16
J: TRBJ1-5
CDR3: CASSPLGGGEGQPQHF
DNA: TGTGCCAGCAGCCCCCTGGGCGGGGGAGAAGGTCAGCCCCAGCATTTT

size: NA
V: TRBV6-1
D: TRBD2
length: 15
J: TRBJ2-7
CDR3: CASRSTSGRLYEQYF
DNA: TGTGCCAGCAGGAGTACTAGCGGGAGGTTGTACGAGCAGTACTTC

size: many
V: TRBV7-2
D: TRBD2
length: 16
J: TRBJ2-2
CDR3: CASSLGLAGVDGELFF
DNA: TGTGCCAGCAGCTTGGGACTAGCGGGAGTTGACGGGGAGCTGTTTTTT

size: NA
V: TRBV10-1
D: NA
length: 15
J: TRBJ2-4
CDR3: CASLLSSRGWNIQYF
DNA: TGCGCCAGCCTACTCTCCTCGAGAGGGTGGAACATTCAGTACTTC